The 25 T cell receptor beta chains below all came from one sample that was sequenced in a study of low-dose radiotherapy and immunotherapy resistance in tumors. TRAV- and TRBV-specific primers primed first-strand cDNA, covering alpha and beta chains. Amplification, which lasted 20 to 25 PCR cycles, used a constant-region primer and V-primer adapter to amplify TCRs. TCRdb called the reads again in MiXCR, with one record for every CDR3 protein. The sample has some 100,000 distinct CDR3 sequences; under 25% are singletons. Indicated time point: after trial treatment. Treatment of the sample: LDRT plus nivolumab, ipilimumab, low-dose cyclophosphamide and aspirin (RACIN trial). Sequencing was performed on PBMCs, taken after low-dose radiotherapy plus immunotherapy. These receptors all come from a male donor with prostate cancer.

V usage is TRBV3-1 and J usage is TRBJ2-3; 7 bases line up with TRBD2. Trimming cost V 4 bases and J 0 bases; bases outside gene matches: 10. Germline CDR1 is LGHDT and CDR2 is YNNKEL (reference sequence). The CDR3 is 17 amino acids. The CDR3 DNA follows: TGTGCCAGCAGCCTCCACCCAGCGGGGCTTAGCACAGATACGCAGTATTTT. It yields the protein CASSLHPAGLSTDTQYF.

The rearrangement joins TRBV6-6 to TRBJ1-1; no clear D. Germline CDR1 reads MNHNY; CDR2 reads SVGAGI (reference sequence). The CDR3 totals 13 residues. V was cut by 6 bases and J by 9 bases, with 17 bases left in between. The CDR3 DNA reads TGTGCCAGCAGACTCGAAACAAGGGCTAAAGCTTTCTTT. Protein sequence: CASRLETRAKAFF.

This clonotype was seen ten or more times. The CDR3 coding sequence is TGCAGTGCTCCAGGACTAGCGGAAGAGACCCAGTACTTC. This codes for CSAPGLAEETQYF. This chain joins TRBV20-1 and TRBJ2-5, with TRBD2 identical over 10 bases. CDR3 size: 13 residues. V shed 5 bases and J 3 bases; nucleotides not matched to a gene: 3. Germline CDR1 DFQATT, CDR2 SNEGSKA (reference sequence).

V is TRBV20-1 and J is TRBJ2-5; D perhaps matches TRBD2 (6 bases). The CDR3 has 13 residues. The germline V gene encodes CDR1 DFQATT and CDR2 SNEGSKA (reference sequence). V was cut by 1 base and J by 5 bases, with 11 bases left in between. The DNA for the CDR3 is TGCAGTGCTAGAGGACTAGGGTTTGAGACCCAGTACTTC. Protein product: CSARGLGFETQYF.

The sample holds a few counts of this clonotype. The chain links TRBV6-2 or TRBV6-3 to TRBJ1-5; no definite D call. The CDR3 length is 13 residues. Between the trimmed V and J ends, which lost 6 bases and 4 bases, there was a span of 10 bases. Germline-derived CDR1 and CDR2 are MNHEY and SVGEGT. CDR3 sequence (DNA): TGTGCCAGCAGGATTGGCGATAATCAGCCCCAGCATTTT. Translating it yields CASRIGDNQPQHF.

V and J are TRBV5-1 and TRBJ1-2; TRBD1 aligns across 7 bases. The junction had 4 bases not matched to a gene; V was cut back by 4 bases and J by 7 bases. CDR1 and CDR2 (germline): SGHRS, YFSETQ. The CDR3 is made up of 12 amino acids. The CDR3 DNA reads TGCGCCAGCAGCCGCAGGGACAGTGGCTACACCTTC. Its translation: CASSRRDSGYTF.

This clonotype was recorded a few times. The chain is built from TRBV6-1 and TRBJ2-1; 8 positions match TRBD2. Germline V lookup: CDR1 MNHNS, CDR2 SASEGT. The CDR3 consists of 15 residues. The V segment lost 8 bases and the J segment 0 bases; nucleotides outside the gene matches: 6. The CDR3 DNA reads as TGTGCCAGCCGACCAGGGACTAGCTCCTACAATGAGCAGTTCTTC. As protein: CASRPGTSSYNEQFF.

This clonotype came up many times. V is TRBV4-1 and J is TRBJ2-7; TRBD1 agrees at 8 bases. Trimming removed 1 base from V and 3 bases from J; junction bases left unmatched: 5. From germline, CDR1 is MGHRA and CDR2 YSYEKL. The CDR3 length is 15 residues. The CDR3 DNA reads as TGCGCCAGCAGCCAAGCGCCCGGGACAGGCTACGAGCAGTACTTC. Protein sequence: CASSQAPGTGYEQYF.

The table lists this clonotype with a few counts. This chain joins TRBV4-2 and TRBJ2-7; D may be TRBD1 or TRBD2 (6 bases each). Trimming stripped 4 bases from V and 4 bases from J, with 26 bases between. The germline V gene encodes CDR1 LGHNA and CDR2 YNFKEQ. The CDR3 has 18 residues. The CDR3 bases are TGTGCCAGCAGCCCCATTCTGTCGACGCGGGACATCGTATACGAGCAGTACTTC. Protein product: CASSPILSTRDIVYEQYF.

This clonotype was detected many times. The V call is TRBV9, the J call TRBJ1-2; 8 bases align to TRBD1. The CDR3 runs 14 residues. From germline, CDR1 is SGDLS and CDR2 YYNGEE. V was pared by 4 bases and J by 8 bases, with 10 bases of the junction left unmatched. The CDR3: CASSPRQTGDGYTF. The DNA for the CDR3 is TGTGCCAGCAGCCCCCGACAGACAGGGGACGGCTACACCTTC.

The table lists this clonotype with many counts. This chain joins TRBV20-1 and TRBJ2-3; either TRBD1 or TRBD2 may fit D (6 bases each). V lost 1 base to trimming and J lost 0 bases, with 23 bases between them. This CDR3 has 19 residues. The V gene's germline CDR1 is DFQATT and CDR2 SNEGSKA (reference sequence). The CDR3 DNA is TGCAGTGCTAGAGCGGCTGTAGGGGGGAGAGGGGCGAGCACAGATACGCAGTATTTT. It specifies CSARAAVGGRGASTDTQYF.

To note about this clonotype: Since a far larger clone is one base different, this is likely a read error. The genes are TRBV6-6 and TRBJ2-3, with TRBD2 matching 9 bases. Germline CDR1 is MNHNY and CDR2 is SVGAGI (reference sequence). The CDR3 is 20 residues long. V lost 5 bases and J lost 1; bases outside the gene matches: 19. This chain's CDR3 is CASSTTERGEVEGRTDTQYF. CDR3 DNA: TGTGCCAGCAGTACCACCGAGCGGGGGGAGGTAGAGGGGCGCACAGATACGCAGTATTTT.

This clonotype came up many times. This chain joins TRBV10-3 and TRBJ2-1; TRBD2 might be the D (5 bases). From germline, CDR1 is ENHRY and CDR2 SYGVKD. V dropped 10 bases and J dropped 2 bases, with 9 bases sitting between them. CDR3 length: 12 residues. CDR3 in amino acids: CATAGPYNEQFF. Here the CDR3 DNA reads TGTGCCACCGCGGGCCCCTACAATGAGCAGTTCTTC.

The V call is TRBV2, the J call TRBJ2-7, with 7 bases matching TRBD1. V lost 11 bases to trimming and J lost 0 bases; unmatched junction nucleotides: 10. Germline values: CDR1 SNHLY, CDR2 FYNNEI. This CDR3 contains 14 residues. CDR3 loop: CAVTWDRSSYEQYF. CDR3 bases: TGTGCCGTGACCTGGGACAGAAGCTCCTACGAGCAGTACTTC.

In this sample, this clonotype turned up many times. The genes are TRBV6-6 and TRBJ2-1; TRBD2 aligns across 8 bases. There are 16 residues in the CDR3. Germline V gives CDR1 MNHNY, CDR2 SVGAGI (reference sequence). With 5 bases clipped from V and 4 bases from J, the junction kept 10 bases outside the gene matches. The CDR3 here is CASSELLAGPYNEQFF. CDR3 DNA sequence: TGTGCCAGCAGTGAGCTCCTAGCGGGCCCTTACAATGAGCAGTTCTTC.

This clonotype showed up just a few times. The CDR3 DNA is TGTGCCAGCCTGCCCGGGACGGCGGCTGGTTCACCCCTCCACTTT. Its protein is CASLPGTAAGSPLHF. V is TRBV28 and J is TRBJ1-6; the D gene is possibly TRBD1 (5 bases). This CDR3 is 15 amino acids long. The V end lost 8 bases, the J end lost 9 bases, and 20 bases lay between the germline ends. Germline assignment: CDR1 MDHEN and CDR2 SYDVKM. The variable domain in full, with the rest retrieved from reference TRBV28 and TRBJ1-6, is DVKVTQSSRYLVKRTGEKVFLECVQDMDHENMFWYRQDPGLGLRLIYFSYDVKMKEKGDIPEGYSVSREKKERFSLILESASTNQTSMYLCASLPGTAAGSPLHFGNGTRLTVT.

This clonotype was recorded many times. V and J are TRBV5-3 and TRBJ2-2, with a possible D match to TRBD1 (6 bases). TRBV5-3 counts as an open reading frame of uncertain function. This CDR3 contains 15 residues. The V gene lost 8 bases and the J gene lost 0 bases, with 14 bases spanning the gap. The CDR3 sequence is CASSPGHSNTGELFF. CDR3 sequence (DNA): TGTGCCAGCAGCCCGGGACACTCGAACACCGGGGAGCTGTTTTTT.

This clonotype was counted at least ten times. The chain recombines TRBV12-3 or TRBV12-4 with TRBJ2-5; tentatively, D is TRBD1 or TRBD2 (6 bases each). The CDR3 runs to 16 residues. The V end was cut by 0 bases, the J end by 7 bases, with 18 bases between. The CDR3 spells CASSLASGAGLGTQYF. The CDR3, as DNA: TGTGCCAGCAGTTTAGCCTCGGGGGCCGGCTTGGGGACCCAGTACTTC.

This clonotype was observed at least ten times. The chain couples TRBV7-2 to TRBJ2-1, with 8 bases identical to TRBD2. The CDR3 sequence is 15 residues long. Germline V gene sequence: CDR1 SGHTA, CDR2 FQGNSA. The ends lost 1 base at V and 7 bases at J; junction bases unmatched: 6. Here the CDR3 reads CASSLVAGTANEQFF. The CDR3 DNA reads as TGTGCCAGCAGCTTAGTAGCGGGGACTGCGAATGAGCAGTTCTTC.

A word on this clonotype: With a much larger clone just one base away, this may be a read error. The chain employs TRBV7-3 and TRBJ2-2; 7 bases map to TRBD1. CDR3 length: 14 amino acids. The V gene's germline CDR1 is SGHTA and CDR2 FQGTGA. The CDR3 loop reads CAGSSQGDTGELFF. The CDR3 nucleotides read TGTGCCGGCAGCTCCCAGGGGGACACCGGGGAGCTGTTTTTT. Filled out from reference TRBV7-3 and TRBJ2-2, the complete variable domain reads GAGVSQTPSNKVTEKGKYVELRCDPISGHTALYWYRQSLGQGPEFLIYFQGTGAADDSGLPNDRFFAVRPEGSVSTLKIQRTERGDSAVYLCAGSSQGDTGELFFGEGSRLTVL.

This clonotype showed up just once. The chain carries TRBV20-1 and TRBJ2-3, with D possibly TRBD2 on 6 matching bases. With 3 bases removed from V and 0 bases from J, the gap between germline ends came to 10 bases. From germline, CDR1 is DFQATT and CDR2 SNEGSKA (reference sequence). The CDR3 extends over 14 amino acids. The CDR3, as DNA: TGCAGTGCTAGTTTGGGGGGAAGCACAGATACGCAGTATTTT. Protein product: CSASLGGSTDTQYF.

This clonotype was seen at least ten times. The CDR3 DNA reads as TGTGCCAGCAGGTCGGCGCAAAGATGGGATCAGCCCCAGCATTTT. Protein sequence: CASRSAQRWDQPQHF. The chain links TRBV6-1 to TRBJ1-5; D not resolved. CDR3 length: 15 amino acids. Germline V gives CDR1 MNHNS, CDR2 SASEGT. V gave up 6 bases and J gave up 5 bases, with 17 bases separating them.

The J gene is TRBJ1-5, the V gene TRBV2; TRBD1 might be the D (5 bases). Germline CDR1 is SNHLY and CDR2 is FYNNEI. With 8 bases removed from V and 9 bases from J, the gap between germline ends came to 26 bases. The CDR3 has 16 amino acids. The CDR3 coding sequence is TGTGCCAGCGACCAGGTGCCGGGACCGGGTTTATGGCCCCAGCATTTT. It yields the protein CASDQVPGPGLWPQHF.

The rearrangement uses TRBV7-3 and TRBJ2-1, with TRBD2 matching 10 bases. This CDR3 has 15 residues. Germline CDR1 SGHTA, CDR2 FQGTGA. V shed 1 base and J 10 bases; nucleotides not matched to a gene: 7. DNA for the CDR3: TGTGCCAGCAGCTTAAGTCTAGCGGGGGTGGGGGAGCAGTTCTTC. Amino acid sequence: CASSLSLAGVGEQFF.

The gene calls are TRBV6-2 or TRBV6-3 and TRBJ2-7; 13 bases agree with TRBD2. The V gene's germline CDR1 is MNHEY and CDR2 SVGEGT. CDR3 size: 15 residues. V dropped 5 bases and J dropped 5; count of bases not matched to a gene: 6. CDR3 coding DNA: TGTGCCAGCAGTCCAAGAGGACTAGCGGGAGACGAGCAGTACTTC. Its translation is CASSPRGLAGDEQYF.